A selection of T cell receptor beta chains follows, all from one sample in a study of T cells in Graves' hyperthyroidism and ophthalmopathy. TCRdb itself ran the multiplex PCR reads through MiXCR, one entry per CDR3 protein. This sample has 300,000 to 400,000 distinct CDR3 sequences, with roughly 20% found just once. The sequencing sample was made of blood. These receptors were collected from a man aged 18 to 30 with Graves' ophthalmopathy. Each CDR3 is given with its conserved first and last residue. The D gene is left open where the match is weak. Size is stated for part of the rows, as once, few or many counts, or as a class when the clone is expanded.

length: 16; D: -; J: TRBJ1-1; size: many; V: TRBV9; DNA: TGTGCCAGCAGCGTAGGTGGGGGGGGGTACGACACTGAAGCTTTCTTT; CDR3: CASSVGGGGYDTEAFF
length: 16; D: -; J: TRBJ1-5; size: many; V: TRBV7-2; DNA: TGTGCCAGCAGCCCCGGGACCACGCGGGGCAATCAGCCCCAGCATTTT; CDR3: CASSPGTTRGNQPQHF
length: 13; D: -; J: TRBJ2-1; size: many; V: TRBV11-2; DNA: TGTGCCAGCAGCATCCACACCGCCAATGAGCAGTTCTTC; CDR3: CASSIHTANEQFF
length: 19; D: TRBD2; J: TRBJ2-3; size: many; V: TRBV2; DNA: TGTGCCAGCAAACGTGGGCGAGCGGGGGCCCTTCGAATCACAGATACGCAGTATTTT; CDR3: CASKRGRAGALRITDTQYF
length: 18; D: TRBD2; J: TRBJ2-1; size: -; V: TRBV12-3/TRBV12-4; DNA: TGTGCCAGCAGTCCGTGGACTAGCGGGGGGGAAACCTACAATGAGCAGTTCTTC; CDR3: CASSPWTSGGETYNEQFF
length: 14; D: -; J: TRBJ2-1; size: -; V: TRBV4-1; DNA: TGCGCCAGCAGCCAAGTTCCCGGCCCCCATGAGCAGTTCTTC; CDR3: CASSQVPGPHEQFF
length: 17; D: TRBD2; J: TRBJ2-1; size: -; V: TRBV4-1; DNA: TGCGCCAGCAGCCAGGGACTAGCGGGGGGATCCTACAATGAGCAGTTCTTC; CDR3: CASSQGLAGGSYNEQFF
length: 16; D: TRBD2; J: TRBJ2-5; size: -; V: TRBV10-3; DNA: TGTGCCATCAGTGATGGGCTGGCGGGGGGGCAAGAGACCCAGTACTTC; CDR3: CAISDGLAGGQETQYF
length: 15; D: TRBD1; J: TRBJ2-5; size: many; V: TRBV5-8; DNA: TGTGCCAGCAGCTCCGGACAGGGGGCGTTCGAGACCCAGTACTTC; CDR3: CASSSGQGAFETQYF
length: 13; D: -; J: TRBJ2-7; size: -; V: TRBV9; DNA: TGTGCCAGCAGCGTAGCTGACGGCAGAGAGCAGTACTTC; CDR3: CASSVADGREQYF
length: 13; D: -; J: TRBJ2-7; size: -; V: TRBV20-1; DNA: TGCAGTGCTAGAGTGCCAGGGAGTGGGGAGCAGTACTTC; CDR3: CSARVPGSGEQYF
length: 14; D: -; J: TRBJ2-7; size: -; V: TRBV18; DNA: TGTGCCAGCTCACCACCGAGTCACCCCTACGAGCGGTACTTC; CDR3: CASSPPSHPYERYF
length: 16; D: TRBD1; J: TRBJ1-2; size: few; V: TRBV6-1; DNA: TGTGCCAGCAGGGGGACAGGGGGCCTTTTGGGGTATGGCTACACCTTC; CDR3: CASRGTGGLLGYGYTF
length: 15; D: TRBD1; J: TRBJ1-3; size: few; V: TRBV20-1; DNA: TGCAGTGCTAGAGGGGACAGCTACTCTGGAAACACCATATATTTT; CDR3: CSARGDSYSGNTIYF
length: 14; D: TRBD2; J: TRBJ2-1; size: many; V: TRBV3-1; DNA: TGTGCCAGCAGCCAAGTATTAGCGGGGGGGCGACGGTTCTTC; CDR3: CASSQVLAGGRRFF
length: 14; D: -; J: TRBJ2-1; size: -; V: TRBV20-1; DNA: TGCAGTGCTAGAGTTTCCCTCGGGGGCAATGAGCAGTTCTTC; CDR3: CSARVSLGGNEQFF
length: 15; D: -; J: TRBJ2-7; size: once; V: TRBV9; DNA: TGTGCCAGCAGCGCAGCTTCGAGGGGGGCCTACGAGCAGTACTTC; CDR3: CASSAASRGAYEQYF
length: 23; D: TRBD2; J: TRBJ2-1; size: -; V: TRBV6-5; DNA: TGTGCCAGCAGTTACTCGTCTTCCACTAGCGGGGGGGCCCTTTTTAGCTCCTACAATGAGCAGTTCTTC; CDR3: CASSYSSSTSGGALFSSYNEQFF
length: 17; D: TRBD2; J: TRBJ2-5; size: -; V: TRBV20-1; DNA: TGCAGTGCTAGAGCGGGACTAGCAACCCCCCTACAAGAGACCCAGTACTTC; CDR3: CSARAGLATPLQETQYF